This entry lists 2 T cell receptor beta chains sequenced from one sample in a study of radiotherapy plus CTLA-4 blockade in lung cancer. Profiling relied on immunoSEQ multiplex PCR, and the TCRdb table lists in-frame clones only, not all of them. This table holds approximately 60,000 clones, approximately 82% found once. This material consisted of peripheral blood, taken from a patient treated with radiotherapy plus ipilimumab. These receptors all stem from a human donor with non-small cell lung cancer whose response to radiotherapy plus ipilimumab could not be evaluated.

CDR3 bases: TGTGCCAGCAGCTTAGTATCCACTAGCGGGAGGGCCTTCGAGCAGTACTTC. It codes for CASSLVSTSGRAFEQYF. V usage is TRBV7-8 and J usage is TRBJ2-7, with 13 bases identical to TRBD2. Trimming removed 1 base from V and 6 bases from J; junction bases left unmatched: 9. The CDR3 spans 17 residues. The germline CDR1 and CDR2 sequences are SGHVS and FQNEAQ. Combining the CDR3 with reference TRBV7-8 and TRBJ2-7 gives the whole variable domain GAGVSQSPRYKVAKRGQDVALRCDPISGHVSLFWYQQALGQGPEFLTYFQNEAQLDKSGLPSDRFFAERPEGSVSTLKIQRTQQEDSAVYLCASSLVSTSGRAFEQYFGPGTRLTVT.

The CDR3 bases are TGTGCCAGCTCACCGGGACAGGTCCAGACCCAGTACTTC. Its translation is CASSPGQVQTQYF. This chain links TRBV18 with TRBJ2-5; TRBD1 agrees at 8 bases. The CDR3 extends over 13 amino acids. The trim removed 3 bases at V and 6 bases at J, leaving 3 bases unmatched. Germline CDR1 and CDR2: KGHSH and LQKENI.